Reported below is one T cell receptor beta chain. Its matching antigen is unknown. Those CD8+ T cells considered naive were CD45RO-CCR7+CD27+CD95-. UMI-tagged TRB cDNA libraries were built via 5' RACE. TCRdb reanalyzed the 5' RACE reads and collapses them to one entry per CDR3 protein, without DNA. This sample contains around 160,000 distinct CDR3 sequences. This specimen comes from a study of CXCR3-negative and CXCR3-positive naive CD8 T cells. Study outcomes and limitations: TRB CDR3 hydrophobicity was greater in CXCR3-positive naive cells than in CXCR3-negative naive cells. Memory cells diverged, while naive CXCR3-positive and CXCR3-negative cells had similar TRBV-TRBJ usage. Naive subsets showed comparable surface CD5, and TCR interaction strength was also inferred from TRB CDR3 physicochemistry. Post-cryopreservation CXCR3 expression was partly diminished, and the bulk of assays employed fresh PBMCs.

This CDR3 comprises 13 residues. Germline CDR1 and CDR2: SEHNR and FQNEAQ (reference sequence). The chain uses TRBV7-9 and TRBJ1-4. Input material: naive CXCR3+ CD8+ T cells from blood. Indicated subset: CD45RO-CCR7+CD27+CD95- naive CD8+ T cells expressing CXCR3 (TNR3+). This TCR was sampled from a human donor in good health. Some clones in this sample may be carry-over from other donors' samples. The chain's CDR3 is CASSLVTPEKLFF. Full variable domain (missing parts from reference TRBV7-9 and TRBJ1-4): DTGVSQNPRHKITKRGQNVTFRCDPISEHNRLYWYRQTLGQGPEFLTYFQNEAQLEKSRLLSDRFSAERPKGSFSTLEIQRTEQGDSAMYLCASSLVTPEKLFFGSGTQLSVL.